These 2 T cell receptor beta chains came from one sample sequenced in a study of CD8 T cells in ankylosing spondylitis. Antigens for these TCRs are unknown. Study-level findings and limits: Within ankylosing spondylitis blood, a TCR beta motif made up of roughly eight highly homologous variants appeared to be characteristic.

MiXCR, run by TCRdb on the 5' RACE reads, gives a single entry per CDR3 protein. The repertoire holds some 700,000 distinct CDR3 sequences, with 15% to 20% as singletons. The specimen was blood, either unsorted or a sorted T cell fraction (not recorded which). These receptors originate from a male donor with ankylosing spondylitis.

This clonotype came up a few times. The CDR3 DNA sequence: TGTGCCAGCAGCCACAGGGCCGGAAACATTCAGTACTTC. The encoded protein is CASSHRAGNIQYF. This chain joins TRBV3-1 and TRBJ2-4, with a possible D match to TRBD1 (5 bases). The CDR3 is made up of 13 amino acids. Per the germline V gene, CDR1 is LGHDT and CDR2 is YNNKEL (reference sequence). V lost 3 bases, J lost 6 bases, and 9 bases lay in between.

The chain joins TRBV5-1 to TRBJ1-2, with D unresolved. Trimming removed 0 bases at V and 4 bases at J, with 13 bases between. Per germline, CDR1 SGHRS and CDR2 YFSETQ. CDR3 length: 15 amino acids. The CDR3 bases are TGCGCCAGCAGCTTGGTATCCGGAGGGATCTATGGCTACACCTTC. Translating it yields CASSLVSGGIYGYTF. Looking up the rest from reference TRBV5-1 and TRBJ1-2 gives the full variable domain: KAGVTQTPRYLIKTRGQQVTLSCSPISGHRSVSWYQQTPGQGLQFLFEYFSETQRNKGNFPGRFSGRQFSNSRSEMNVSTLELGDSALYLCASSLVSGGIYGYTFGSGTRLTVV.